This T cell receptor (beta chain) was sequenced during a study of monozygotic twins with inflammatory bowel disease. Study-level results: Telling different T cell subtypes apart from each other was not possible.

Note on this clonotype: What it recognizes is unknown.

Staff drew a roughly 2.6 ml blood sample from each donor. Making each TCR library took around 3,600 ng of total RNA. Both TCRalpha and TCRbeta cDNA were subjected to two nested PCRs lasting approximately 16 and 10 cycles. Following a re-call of the 5' RACE reads, TCRdb has one entry per CDR3 protein and lacks DNA. Its table records hundreds of thousands of distinct CDR3 sequences. Germline-derived CDR1 and CDR2 are SGHTA and FQGNSA. The CDR3 has 12 residues. Sequencing was carried out using blood. This TCR derives from a human donor with ulcerative colitis or Crohn's disease, or a healthy co-twin of an affected twin (not recorded which). This chain links TRBV7-2 with TRBJ1-2; TCRdb picks TRBD1, but there is no DNA to check that call. CDR3 loop: CASSWDNYGYTF.